This T cell receptor (beta chain) was recovered during a study of monozygotic twins with inflammatory bowel disease. This CDR3 has 14 residues. In germline, CDR1 is SGHTA, CDR2 FQGNSA. A word on this clonotype: Its antigen is not identified.

The UMIs contained a 6-nucleotide sample barcode. They were added by template switching during cDNA synthesis. TCRdb reprocessed the 5' RACE reads, keeping one entry per CDR3 protein, no DNA. The sample's table shows some 330,000 distinct CDR3 sequences. Study conclusions and caveats: IBD patients carried less diverse TCRbeta repertoires (inverse Simpson) than healthy co-twins.

The specimen was blood. J is TRBJ2-1 and V is TRBV7-2; the TRBD1 assignment by TCRdb is unverifiable without DNA. The source is a human donor with ulcerative colitis or Crohn's disease, or a healthy co-twin of an affected twin (not recorded which). The CDR3 here is CASSLARGPNEQFF.